This T cell receptor beta chain originates from a study of shared clonotypes between healthy human individuals. Overall study context: Those who served as donors were a couple of women and a few men between the ages of 18 and 49.

In the case of this clone: What it recognizes is unknown.

Whole-study findings and limits: What limited the represented genetic and exposure-history diversity was the small number of donors.

With 2 bases removed from V and 3 bases from J, the gap between germline ends came to 7 bases. This CDR3 has 13 residues. CDR1 SGHAT and CDR2 FQNNGV come from the germline V gene. Donors, without exception, were Caucasian adults residing in Nashville, Tennessee. Execution of the assay was at deep level. Repertoires were generated with immunoSEQ multiplex PCR, while TCRdb's copy carries only in-frame clones and drops some. The sample gives 400,000 to 500,000 clones, 60% to 85% of which show up once; around 13% is in the top ten. This chain connects TRBV11-2 to TRBJ1-1; D unresolved. Sequencing was carried out using PBMCs. The sequence derives from a woman between 40 and 55 years old in good health. Some clones in this sample may be carry-over from other donors' samples. Here the CDR3 reads CASSLFADTEAFF. CDR3 DNA: TGTGCCAGCAGCTTATTTGCGGACACTGAAGCTTTCTTT.